This T cell receptor beta chain appears in the sequencing data of a study of blood T cell repertoires in COVID-19. Study as a whole: The samples span acute and convalescent COVID-19 from the United States, Italy and Spain. In each case, the material was cDNA or gDNA derived from T cells, B-cell-depleted T cells, or PBMCs.

This clone was seen just once. The J segment lost 2 bases and the V segment lost 0 bases, leaving 4 bases of the junction unmatched. Germline V gene lookup returns CDR1 SGDLS and CDR2 YYNGEE. CDR3 length: 16 residues. In the original workflow: Amplifying reference gene primers gave estimates of nucleated cell counts. Clones were sequenced by immunoSEQ multiplex PCR, and TCRdb holds only the in-frame ones, with some missing. V and J calls plus clone size are reproduced from that table; the DNA served to infer D and trimming. The sample holds roughly 150,000 clones, about four fifths seen once. The TCR originated in a woman of 80 years or more with active or convalescent COVID-19. The chain recombines TRBV9 with TRBJ2-3, with 9 bases that match TRBD2. Source material: peripheral blood. The CDR3 here is CASSVDAGGDTDTQYF. The DNA of the CDR3 is TGTGCCAGCAGCGTAGATGCGGGAGGGGACACAGATACGCAGTATTTT.